One and the same sample provided the 3 T cell receptor beta chains below, sequenced in a study of molecular identifiers for immune sequencing clone quantification. TCRdb called the PCR reads again in MiXCR, with one record for every CDR3 protein. The sample has 65,000 to 70,000 distinct CDR3 sequences, around 18% seen once. Sample: naive CD8+ T cells from blood, with Jurkat cell RNA spiked in. Subset defined: FACS-sorted CD8+CD4-CCR7+CD45RA+ naive T cells. These receptors came from a human donor in good health. Some libraries in this study had Jurkat cell RNA spiked in.

The rearrangement joins TRBV15 to TRBJ2-2; 10 nucleotides line up with TRBD1. The ends lost 7 bases at V and 2 bases at J; junction bases unmatched: 4. Germline assignment: CDR1 LNHNV and CDR2 YYDKDF (reference sequence). This CDR3 has 15 amino acids. In DNA form, the CDR3 reads TGTGCCACCACCACGACAGGGGGCAACACCGGGGAGCTGTTTTTT. This gives the protein CATTTTGGNTGELFF.

This clonotype was picked up many times. CDR3 region: CATAGGDHYEQYF. The DNA for the CDR3 is TGTGCCACCGCGGGGGGCGACCACTACGAGCAGTACTTC. The chain uses TRBV19 and TRBJ2-7; the match to TRBD2 covers 8 bases. V shed 10 bases and J 3 bases; nucleotides not matched to a gene: 8. The CDR3 is 13 amino acids. Germline values: CDR1 LNHDA, CDR2 SQIVND (reference sequence).

The sample holds many counts of this clonotype. The V and J genes are TRBV21-1 and TRBJ2-6. TRBV21-1 is classified as a pseudogene. This CDR3 is 15 amino acids long. CDR3 amino acids: CASRREGSGANVLTF. CDR3 nucleotides: TGTGCCAGCCGAAGAGAGGGCTCTGGGGCCAACGTCCTGACTTTC.